Below, 17 T cell receptor beta chains from the same sample are listed, as sequenced in a study of vaccination effects on CD4 cells after COVID-19 (dated by TCRdb to 2022 to 2024). No antigen has been identified for these receptors. Library method: the immunoSEQ multiplex PCR assay. What TCRdb holds here is the immuneACCESS table cut down to in-frame rearrangements. Part of the clones is not present; checked against another copy, under half of the missing clones reflect an unresolved V gene, and the others are unexplained. This sample comprises about 22,000 clones, 60% to 75% of them detected only once. The biggest ten clones account for roughly 10% of the sample. To identify antigen-specific CD4+ T cell clonotypes by their expansion, the ViraFEST assay first stimulated PBMC with viral peptide pools and then applied TCR sequencing. After 10 to 11 days of culture, CD4+ T cells were isolated with the EasySep CD4+ T cell isolation kit. Each participant got two doses of an mRNA SARS-CoV-2 vaccine, either BNT162b2 or mRNA-1273.

The sequences come from CD4+ T cells from PBMCs cultured with HCoV-NL63 spike peptides, collected after COVID-19 vaccination. Reading the label with the study, this specimen's cell subset or site is: HCoV-NL63 spike overlapping peptide pool stimulation. The receptors derive from a human donor who received a COVID-19 vaccine.

This clone was observed a handful of times. Written as DNA, the CDR3 is TGTGCCAGCAGCCCGTCCACGGGACGGAGGTTGCATTTT. Encoded protein: CASSPSTGRRLHF. The V gene is TRBV3-1 (or the pseudogene TRBV3-2), the J gene TRBJ1-5, with D maybe TRBD1 (5 bases). CDR3 size: 13 residues. The germline V gene has CDR1 LGHDT and CDR2 YNNKEL (reference sequence). V gave up 4 bases and J gave up 15 bases, with 19 bases separating them.

The rearrangement links TRBV7-9 to TRBJ2-1; tentatively, D is TRBD1 (5 bases). V was cut by 1 base and J by 2 bases, with 15 bases left in between. Germline V gene lookup returns CDR1 SEHNR and CDR2 FQNEAQ (reference sequence). This CDR3 region has 17 residues. The CDR3 DNA reads TGTGCCAGCAGCTTAGGTCGTTGGGGCTGGACCTACAATGAGCAGTTCTTC. Amino acid sequence: CASSLGRWGWTYNEQFF. The complete variable domain, with remaining parts taken from reference TRBV7-9 and TRBJ2-1, reads DTGVSQNPRHKITKRGQNVTFRCDPISEHNRLYWYRQTLGQGPEFLTYFQNEAQLEKSRLLSDRFSAERPKGSFSTLEIQRTEQGDSAMYLCASSLGRWGWTYNEQFFGPGTRLTVL.

This chain joins TRBV3-1 (or the pseudogene TRBV3-2) and TRBJ2-7; 10 bases fit TRBD1. The CDR3 consists of 15 residues. The J segment lost 5 bases and the V segment lost 2 bases, leaving 6 bases of the junction unmatched. CDR1 and CDR2 (germline): LGHDT, YNNKEL (reference sequence). This CDR3 reads CASSQWDRGLDEQYF. The CDR3 coding sequence is TGTGCCAGCAGCCAATGGGACAGGGGTCTTGACGAGCAGTACTTC.

The chain recombines TRBV6-6 with TRBJ2-5; 8 nucleotides align to TRBD2. The germline CDR1 and CDR2 sequences are MNHNY and SVGAGI (reference sequence). This CDR3 spans 15 amino acids. With 0 bases clipped from V and 5 bases from J, the junction kept 5 bases outside the gene matches. Written as DNA, the CDR3 is TGTGCCAGCAGTTACTCGATAGCGGGGTTGGAGACCCAGTACTTC. Protein sequence: CASSYSIAGLETQYF.

This chain joins TRBV3-1 (or the pseudogene TRBV3-2) and TRBJ2-2, with D hard to call. CDR1 and CDR2 (germline): LGHDT, YNNKEL (reference sequence). The CDR3 extends over 14 amino acids. Between the trimmed V and J ends, which lost 0 bases and 5 bases, there was a span of 7 bases. CDR3 in DNA: TGTGCCAGCAGCCAAGATGGGCTAACCGGGGAGCTGTTTTTT. Translated, it gives CASSQDGLTGELFF.

The V and J genes are TRBV2 and TRBJ2-7; D perhaps matches TRBD2 (5 bases). The germline V and J ends were trimmed by 8 bases and 5 bases, with 19 bases remaining between them. Germline assignment: CDR1 SNHLY and CDR2 FYNNEI. CDR3 length: 14 residues. The CDR3 DNA follows: TGTGCCAGCCGCGCCACTAGACTCTCTGACGAGCAGTACTTC. This gives the protein CASRATRLSDEQYF.

The rearrangement uses TRBV5-1 and TRBJ1-1; D is possibly TRBD1 (5 bases). CDR3 length: 14 amino acids. Germline assignment: CDR1 SGHRS and CDR2 YFSETQ. The ends were cut back, 3 bases at V and 0 bases at J, with 9 bases in the middle. The CDR3 bases are TGCGCCAGCAGCTCAGGGAGCATGAACACTGAAGCTTTCTTT. This encodes CASSSGSMNTEAFF.

The rearrangement links TRBV6-5 to TRBJ1-4; TRBD1 matches at 7 bases. Trimming cost V 7 bases and J 6 bases; bases outside gene matches: 8. The CDR3 is 14 amino acids. From germline, CDR1 is MNHEY and CDR2 SVGAGI. The CDR3 sequence is CASKPTGLHEKLFF. The CDR3, as DNA: TGTGCCAGCAAACCGACAGGGCTTCATGAAAAACTGTTTTTT.

CDR3 protein: CASSLRLEAEAFF. The CDR3 region has the DNA TGTGCCAGCAGCTTGAGGCTCGAAGCTGAAGCTTTCTTT. The chain is built from TRBV5-4 and TRBJ1-1; D not resolved. Trimming stripped 1 base from V and 6 bases from J, with 10 bases between. This CDR3 contains 13 residues. Looked up from germline, CDR1 is SGHNT and CDR2 is YYREEE (reference sequence).

This chain connects TRBV27 to TRBJ1-6, with D possibly matching TRBD1 (6 bases). The V gene's germline CDR1 is MNHEY and CDR2 SMNVEV (reference sequence). This CDR3 comprises 16 residues. V dropped 6 bases and J dropped 12 bases, with 24 bases sitting between them. The CDR3 spells CASRASRGGGWRPLHF. Here the CDR3 DNA reads TGTGCCAGCAGAGCCTCCCGAGGCGGGGGCTGGAGACCCCTCCACTTT.

There are a few counts of this clone. J is TRBJ1-5 and V is TRBV6-5, with D possibly matching TRBD1 (5 bases). The CDR3 sequence is 16 residues long. V was pared by 4 bases and J by 2 bases, with 15 bases between. Germline CDR1 MNHEY, CDR2 SVGAGI. The CDR3 loop reads CASSSALGGGNQPQHF. The CDR3 coding sequence is TGTGCCAGCAGTTCCGCATTAGGAGGGGGCAATCAGCCCCAGCATTTT.

This clone was seen a single time. V gene TRBV6-5 combines with J gene TRBJ2-5; the D gene is possibly TRBD2 (6 bases). The germline V gene has CDR1 MNHEY and CDR2 SVGAGI. Between the trimmed V and J ends, which lost 2 bases and 5 bases, there was a span of 9 bases. This CDR3 has 13 residues. The CDR3 sequence: CASSYRAGETQYF. The CDR3 nucleotides are TGTGCCAGCAGTTACAGGGCGGGGGAGACCCAGTACTTC.

The V and J genes are TRBV18 and TRBJ1-2; D not certain. Germline CDR1 reads KGHSH; CDR2 reads LQKENI. Trimming left V 2 bases short and J 3 bases short, with 7 bases between. The CDR3 extends over 13 amino acids. For the CDR3, the DNA is TGTGCCAGCTCACCAGGGAGTGACTATGGCTACACCTTC. Its translation is CASSPGSDYGYTF.

The chain employs TRBV27 and TRBJ2-4, with D perhaps matching TRBD1 or TRBD2 (5 bases each). The CDR3 has 13 amino acids. Germline V gene data show CDR1 as MNHEY and CDR2 as SMNVEV (reference sequence). Trimming took 6 bases from V and 5 from J, leaving 11 bases between them. CDR3 bases: TGTGCCAGCAGCCCGGGACGGGAAAACATTCAGTACTTC. Translation: CASSPGRENIQYF.

In this sample, this clone turned up once. The rearrangement links TRBV9 to TRBJ1-6; D gene ambiguous. Between the trimmed V and J ends, which lost 0 bases and 7 bases, there was a span of 5 bases. The CDR3 covers 13 residues. Germline V gene data show CDR1 as SGDLS and CDR2 as YYNGEE. The CDR3 nucleotides are TGTGCCAGCAGCGTAGCTCAGAATTCACCCCTCCACTTT. It yields the protein CASSVAQNSPLHF.

The chain carries TRBV5-1 and TRBJ2-5, with D maybe TRBD1 (6 bases). Trimming stripped 4 bases from V and 5 bases from J, with 18 bases between. The germline V gene encodes CDR1 SGHRS and CDR2 YFSETQ. CDR3 length equals 15 residues. CDR3: CASSPSAGVYETQYF. Here the CDR3 DNA reads TGCGCCAGCAGCCCGTCGGCAGGGGTATACGAGACCCAGTACTTC.

The rearrangement joins TRBV24-1 to TRBJ2-1; 11 bases are shared with TRBD2. The trim removed 4 bases at V and 4 bases at J, leaving 5 bases unmatched. There are 16 residues in the CDR3. CDR1 is KGHDR and CDR2 is SFDVKD in the germline V gene. In DNA, the CDR3 is TGTGCCACCAGTGAGCAGACTAGCGGGGCTTACAATGAGCAGTTCTTC. Translated: CATSEQTSGAYNEQFF.